This T cell receptor (beta chain) was sequenced in a study of blood T cell repertoires in COVID-19. Assay used: immunoSEQ multiplex PCR; TCRdb lists only in-frame clones, some missing. Of a few hundred thousand clones listed, over 85% were seen once; the top ten hold 3% to 4.5%. Trimming pared 1 base from V and 4 bases from J, leaving 8 bases between. CDR3 length equals 13 residues. Germline V gene sequence: CDR1 MDHEN, CDR2 SYDVKM. The receptor was derived from a woman aged 55-75 years with COVID-19, enrolled during active disease. Input material: peripheral blood. This chain joins TRBV28 and TRBJ2-7; D gene unclear. The chain's CDR3 is CASSLLFGYEQYF. CDR3 DNA sequence: TGTGCCAGCAGTTTATTGTTCGGGTACGAGCAGTACTTC.